The 9 T cell receptor beta chains in this list originate from one sample, sequenced in a study of blood T cell repertoires in COVID-19 (TCRdb year 2020). The library came from the immunoSEQ multiplex PCR assay. This immuneACCESS table, as held by TCRdb, lists in-frame sequences with V and J called but not all clones. Of the missing ones, under half trace to an unresolved V gene in checked studies; the others have no known cause. This sample gives fewer than 180,000 clones in total; 87% of them show up just once. The biggest ten clones account for 3.5% to 5% of the sample. Sequenced: peripheral blood. These TCRs come from a woman aged 60 to 75 with active or convalescent COVID-19.

The rearrangement joins TRBV10-3 to TRBJ1-1; no clear D gene. This CDR3 has 14 amino acids. V was clipped by 3 bases and J by 3 bases, with 11 bases between them. CDR1 and CDR2 from the germline V gene are ENHRY and SYGVKD. CDR3 sequence (DNA): TGTGCCATCAGTGACCGGGGAAGAGACACTGAAGCTTTCTTT. This encodes CAISDRGRDTEAFF.

The rearrangement uses TRBV3-1 (or the pseudogene TRBV3-2) and TRBJ2-3; 9 bases agree with TRBD2. The ends lost 1 base at V and 3 bases at J; junction bases unmatched: 11. CDR3 length equals 18 residues. Germline CDR1 and CDR2: LGHDT and YNNKEL (reference sequence). Here the CDR3 DNA reads TGTGCCAGCAGCCAAGTTGAATTTATGGGACTAGCTACAGATACGCAGTATTTT. It specifies CASSQVEFMGLATDTQYF.

The rearrangement joins TRBV21-1 to TRBJ1-3; TRBD1 is taken as the D call from the table, unchecked against the DNA. TRBV21-1 is a listed pseudogene. This CDR3 spans 18 amino acids. The CDR3 nucleotides are TGTGCCAGCAATATATTAAGGGACAGGGTTATGGCTGGAAACACCATATATTTT. It codes for CASNILRDRVMAGNTIYF.

The J gene is TRBJ1-3, the V gene TRBV6-5; D is uncertain. Trimming removed 5 bases at V and 7 bases at J, with 18 bases between. Germline loops: CDR1 MNHEY, CDR2 SVGAGI. This CDR3 is built from 15 residues. In DNA, the CDR3 is TGTGCCAGCAGTCCAGACGTGATCAAGCGGAACACCATATATTTT. Amino acids: CASSPDVIKRNTIYF.

As concerns this clone: Compared with germline, one end of the junction differs, possibly owing to a read error. The chain carries TRBV7-7 and TRBJ1-3; D possibly corresponds to TRBD1 (5 bases). This CDR3 spans 15 amino acids. In germline, CDR1 is SSHAT, CDR2 FNYEAQ (reference sequence). The CDR3 DNA reads as TGTGCTAGCAGCTTAAGCGGGGGGGTTGGAAACACCATATATTTT. It specifies CASSLSGGVGNTIYF.

The chain recombines TRBV7-9 with TRBJ2-3, with TRBD2 matching 12 bases. CDR1 and CDR2 (germline): SEHNR, FQNEAQ (reference sequence). The junction had 13 bases not matched to a gene; V was cut back by 7 bases and J by 2 bases. The CDR3 has 18 residues. The CDR3 DNA reads TGTGCCAGCACCCCTCGCCTTACTAGCGGGGGGCACACAGATACGCAGTATTTT. Translated: CASTPRLTSGGHTDTQYF.

The chain carries TRBV4-3 and TRBJ2-7; D may be TRBD1 (6 bases). This CDR3 spans 14 amino acids. Per germline, CDR1 LGHNA and CDR2 YSLEER. V lost 1 base and J lost 3, with 10 bases in between. In DNA form, the CDR3 reads TGCGCCAGCAGCCAAGCACAGGGTGGCTACGAGCAGTACTTC. As protein: CASSQAQGGYEQYF.

The rearrangement uses TRBV5-4 and TRBJ1-1; D is possibly TRBD1 (5 bases). CDR3 size: 15 residues. Germline CDR1 reads SGHNT; CDR2 reads YYREEE (reference sequence). Trimming removed 4 bases from V and 1 base from J, with 14 bases in between. CDR3 sequence reads: CASSPMTAGNTEAFF. The CDR3 DNA reads TGTGCCAGCAGCCCCATGACAGCGGGGAACACTGAAGCTTTCTTT. The variable domain in full, completed from reference TRBV5-4 and TRBJ1-1, reads ETGVTQSPTHLIKTRGQQVTLRCSSQSGHNTVSWYQQALGQGPQFIFQYYREEENGRGNFPPRFSGLQFPNYSSELNVNALELDDSALYLCASSPMTAGNTEAFFGQGTRLTVV.

This clone was found once. The chain carries TRBV6-4 and TRBJ2-3; possible D gene TRBD1, 6 bases. The germline V gene encodes CDR1 MRHNA and CDR2 SNTAGT. Trimming took off 6 bases at V and 3 bases at J, with 16 bases between the two ends. CDR3 length equals 15 residues. CDR3: CASSRNAQGTDTQYF. CDR3 sequence (DNA): TGTGCCAGCAGCCGGAACGCTCAGGGGACAGATACGCAGTATTTT.